One and the same sample provided the 16 T cell receptor beta chains below, sequenced in a study of T-cell reconstitution after alpha-beta-depleted transplantation in children. Molecular barcoding with unique molecular identifiers was used for the TCRbeta library. A single record per CDR3 protein comes from TCRdb applying MiXCR to the PCR reads. This table has hundreds of thousands of distinct CDR3 sequences, around 13% appearing once. Specimen: PBMCs from the stem cell graft donor, collected from the stem cell graft. These TCRs come from a human donor who donated a stem cell graft to a child with combined immunodeficiency.

The chain employs TRBV6-1 and TRBJ1-1; 7 nucleotides match TRBD1. V was pared by 6 bases and J by 6 bases, with 7 bases of the junction left unmatched. CDR1 and CDR2 (germline): MNHNS, SASEGT. The CDR3 has 13 residues. CDR3: CASRRGLWAEAFF. The CDR3 bases are TGTGCCAGCAGGAGGGGGCTATGGGCTGAAGCTTTCTTT.

This clonotype has a handful of counts. The V gene is TRBV20-1, the J gene TRBJ1-4, with 7 nucleotides matching TRBD1. The V and J ends lost 4 bases and 4 bases, in that order; junction bases with no gene match: 6. The CDR3 is made up of 14 amino acids. In germline, CDR1 is DFQATT, CDR2 SNEGSKA (reference sequence). The CDR3 spells CSANTGTVNEKLFF. The CDR3 DNA follows: TGCAGTGCTAATACTGGGACAGTTAATGAAAAACTGTTTTTT.

This clonotype appeared many times. The chain has TRBV12-3 or TRBV12-4 and TRBJ2-5, with a tentative D call TRBD1 (5 bases). V lost 5 bases and J 2 bases, leaving 9 bases between the germline ends. CDR3 length equals 13 residues. The CDR3 here is CASSRQRQETQYF. The CDR3 DNA reads as TGTGCCAGCAGTCGACAGAGGCAAGAGACCCAGTACTTC.

The rearrangement joins TRBV3-1 to TRBJ2-7, with 7 positions matching TRBD2. The CDR3 has 16 amino acids. V shed 4 bases and J 6 bases; nucleotides not matched to a gene: 15. Germline assignment: CDR1 LGHDT and CDR2 YNNKEL (reference sequence). The CDR3: CASSPRFGGGRSEQYF. In DNA form, the CDR3 reads TGTGCCAGCAGCCCCCGGTTTGGGGGAGGGAGAAGCGAGCAGTACTTC.

The rearrangement joins TRBV6-2 or TRBV6-3 to TRBJ2-7, with TRBD2 identical over 9 bases. The ends lost 0 bases at V and 3 bases at J; junction bases unmatched: 3. CDR3 length: 15 amino acids. The germline gives CDR1 MNHEY, CDR2 SVGEGT. CDR3 region: CASSYSGLAFYEQYF. In nucleotides, the CDR3 is TGTGCCAGCAGTTACTCAGGACTAGCGTTCTACGAGCAGTACTTC.

This clonotype showed up just a few times. The chain links TRBV4-3 to TRBJ2-2; D may be TRBD1 (5 bases). Germline loops: CDR1 LGHNA, CDR2 YSLEER. The ends were cut back, 4 bases at V and 1 base at J, with 16 bases in the middle. The CDR3 is 17 residues long. CDR3 amino acids: CASSPRPTGWNTGELFF. The CDR3 coding sequence is TGCGCCAGCAGCCCAAGGCCCACAGGCTGGAACACCGGGGAGCTGTTTTTT.

The V gene is TRBV7-9, the J gene TRBJ1-1, with unresolved D. With 4 bases removed from V and 3 bases from J, the gap between germline ends came to 12 bases. The CDR3 has 14 amino acids. In germline, CDR1 is SEHNR, CDR2 FQNEAQ (reference sequence). The CDR3 sequence: CASSSIKVYTEAFF. CDR3 coding DNA: TGTGCCAGCAGCTCGATAAAGGTGTACACTGAAGCTTTCTTT.

This clonotype was counted many times. The V call is TRBV12-3 or TRBV12-4, the J call TRBJ2-5, with unresolved D. The CDR3 is 14 amino acids. V lost 1 base, J lost 5 bases, and 11 bases lay in between. CDR3 protein: CASSLGPPGETQYF. The DNA for the CDR3 is TGTGCCAGCAGTTTAGGGCCTCCCGGGGAGACCCAGTACTTC.

The chain is built from TRBV12-3 or TRBV12-4 and TRBJ2-1, with 9 bases fitting TRBD1. J gave up 1 base and V 7 bases, and 5 bases lay outside the gene matches. The CDR3 runs 15 residues. As DNA, the CDR3 is TGTGCCAGCAACACAGGGGGCGGATCCTACAATGAGCAGTTCTTC. The encoded protein is CASNTGGGSYNEQFF.

This clonotype was observed at least ten times. This chain connects TRBV6-5 to TRBJ2-2; 9 bases are shared with TRBD2. The CDR3 covers 16 residues. Trimming removed 6 bases from V and 2 bases from J; junction bases left unmatched: 7. Germline V CDR1 and CDR2: MNHEY, SVGAGI. CDR3 loop: CASSLAGDGNTGELFF. The CDR3 DNA reads as TGTGCCAGCAGCTTAGCGGGAGATGGCAACACCGGGGAGCTGTTTTTT.

V gene TRBV5-1 combines with J gene TRBJ2-3; TRBD1 matches 8 bases. CDR1 is SGHRS, CDR2 YFSETQ, per germline. This CDR3 region has 16 residues. V was pared by 4 bases and J by 5 bases, with 12 bases of the junction left unmatched. CDR3 coding DNA: TGCGCCAGCAGCCCACAACGGACCGACAGGGGAGATACGCAGTATTTT. Its protein product is CASSPQRTDRGDTQYF.

This clonotype came up a few times. The V gene is TRBV20-1, the J gene TRBJ1-4, with D unclear. In germline, CDR1 is DFQATT, CDR2 SNEGSKA (reference sequence). This CDR3 contains 17 residues. V gave up 1 base and J gave up 5 bases, with 20 bases separating them. CDR3 region: CSARVTSAGHRNEKLFF. In DNA form, the CDR3 reads TGCAGTGCTAGAGTTACCTCCGCTGGCCATCGGAATGAAAAACTGTTTTTT.

At least ten counts were recorded for this clonotype. This sequence joins TRBV10-3 and TRBJ2-1, with 7 bases lining up with TRBD2. Germline V lookup: CDR1 ENHRY, CDR2 SYGVKD. With 11 bases clipped from V and 8 bases from J, the junction kept 12 bases outside the gene matches. This CDR3 spans 13 amino acids. The CDR3 sequence is CALGGGGLDEQFF. CDR3 DNA sequence: TGTGCCTTGGGAGGCGGGGGATTGGATGAGCAGTTCTTC.

This clonotype has ten or more counts. V usage is TRBV29-1 and J usage is TRBJ1-1; D not resolved. CDR3 size: 13 residues. Deletions cut 2 bases from V and 3 bases from J, with 10 bases between. The germline V gene has CDR1 SQVTM and CDR2 ANQGSEA. CDR3 protein: CSVESGRDTEAFF. CDR3 nucleotides: TGCAGCGTTGAATCCGGGCGGGACACTGAAGCTTTCTTT.

The table lists this clonotype with a count of one. One junction end does not reproduce the germline sequence, and a read error may be involved. This chain uses TRBV6-2 or TRBV6-3 with TRBJ2-6; D assignment may be TRBD1 or TRBD2 (5 bases each). Looked up from germline, CDR1 is MNHEY and CDR2 is SVGEGT. This CDR3 has 13 amino acids. The CDR3 is CAAGVSGANDLTF. In DNA form, the CDR3 reads TGTGCCGCCGGGGTGTCCGGGGCCAACGACCTGACTTTC.

A few counts support this clonotype. The chain links TRBV2 to TRBJ2-1, with 7 bases that match TRBD1. V shed 4 bases and J 5 bases; nucleotides not matched to a gene: 2. The CDR3 runs 13 residues. Germline CDR1 SNHLY, CDR2 FYNNEI. CDR3 in DNA: TGTGCCAGCAGTGGGACAGGCCACAATGAGCAGTTCTTC. Encoded protein: CASSGTGHNEQFF. Combining the CDR3 with reference TRBV2 and TRBJ2-1 gives the whole variable domain EPEVTQTPSHQVTQMGQEVILRCVPISNHLYFYWYRQILGQKVEFLVSFYNNEISEKSEIFDDQFSVERPDGSNFTLKIRSTKLEDSAMYFCASSGTGHNEQFFGPGTRLTVL.